One and the same sample provided the 8 T cell receptor beta chains below, sequenced in a study of beta chain features in type 1 diabetes. The whole isolated RNA underwent reverse transcription, so sequencing captured expressed TCRB transcripts. Produced via immunoSEQ multiplex PCR; TCRdb's table is partial and in-frame only. The table includes about 410,000 clones, approximately 15% detected once. Sequencing used naive CD4+ T cells from blood. Receptors originate from a man aged 25 to 45 in good health.

This clone was seen only a few times. This rearrangement joins TRBV7-8 to TRBJ2-5; 11 bases agree with TRBD1. This CDR3 region has 14 residues. Losses at the gene ends were 1 base for V and 13 bases for J; bases not matched to a gene: 8. Germline values: CDR1 SGHVS, CDR2 FQNEAQ. The CDR3 DNA follows: TGTGCCAGCAGCTTAGTCCGGACAGGGGGCGCACGGTACTTC. Residues: CASSLVRTGGARYF.

This clone was picked up a small number of times. The chain uses TRBV29-1 and TRBJ2-5; D remains unclear. From germline, CDR1 is SQVTM and CDR2 ANQGSEA. The germline V and J ends were trimmed by 2 bases and 7 bases, with 8 bases remaining between them. The CDR3 length is 11 residues. In DNA form, the CDR3 reads TGCAGCGTTGAATGGTTATCGACCCAGTACTTC. Translated, it gives CSVEWLSTQYF. Using reference TRBV29-1 and TRBJ2-5 for the parts outside the CDR3, the full variable domain is SAVISQKPSRDICQRGTSLTIQCQVDSQVTMMFWYRQQPGQSLTLIATANQGSEATYESGFVIDKFPISRPNLTFSTLTVSNMSPEDSSIYLCSVEWLSTQYFGPGTRLLVL.

CDR3 sequence: CASSVDTAAFF. CDR3 coding DNA: TGTGCCAGCAGTGTGGACACAGCAGCTTTCTTT. The chain links TRBV2 to TRBJ1-1, with D tentatively TRBD1 (5 bases). Deletions cut 4 bases from V and 10 bases from J, with 10 bases between. This CDR3 is 11 amino acids long. The germline V gene has CDR1 SNHLY and CDR2 FYNNEI.

The J gene is TRBJ2-5, the V gene TRBV9, with 10 bases that match TRBD2. The junction had 7 bases not matched to a gene; V was cut back by 3 bases and J by 5 bases. CDR1 and CDR2 (germline): SGDLS, YYNGEE. There are 15 residues in the CDR3. CDR3 nucleotides: TGTGCCAGCAGCGCTGAACTAGCGGGGCTGGAGACCCAGTACTTC. It translates to CASSAELAGLETQYF.

This clone was recorded a few times. This rearrangement joins TRBV7-2 to TRBJ2-5, with D maybe TRBD1 (5 bases). In germline, CDR1 is SGHTA, CDR2 FQGNSA. Trimming removed 1 base from V and 5 bases from J, with 17 bases in between. CDR3 length: 16 residues. CDR3 loop: CASSLGSQGPTETQYF. CDR3 DNA sequence: TGTGCCAGCAGCTTAGGGTCTCAGGGCCCAACTGAGACCCAGTACTTC.

In this sample, this clone turned up a few times. J is TRBJ1-5 and V is TRBV4-3; no definite D call. V was cut by 0 bases and J by 0 bases, with 6 bases left in between. Germline lookup yields CDR1 LGHNA and CDR2 YSLEER. CDR3 length: 15 amino acids. The CDR3 protein is CASSQDRISNQPQHF. The CDR3, as DNA: TGCGCCAGCAGCCAAGATCGGATTAGCAATCAGCCCCAGCATTTT.

The J gene is TRBJ2-3, the V gene TRBV6-5; D assignment may be TRBD1 or TRBD2 (6 bases each). Deletions cut 2 bases from V and 6 bases from J, with 18 bases between. The CDR3 is made up of 16 amino acids. Germline-derived CDR1 and CDR2 are MNHEY and SVGAGI. In DNA, the CDR3 is TGTGCCAGCAGTTACAGGGGGACTCAATCAATGGATACGCAGTATTTT. This translates into CASSYRGTQSMDTQYF.

This chain links TRBV2 with TRBJ2-1, with TRBD1 as a possible D gene (6 bases). Trimming took off 8 bases at V and 0 bases at J, with 14 bases between the two ends. CDR3 size: 15 residues. The V gene's germline CDR1 is SNHLY and CDR2 FYNNEI. CDR3 protein: CASGQLFSSYNEQFF. For the CDR3, the DNA is TGTGCCAGCGGACAGCTCTTCTCCTCCTACAATGAGCAGTTCTTC.